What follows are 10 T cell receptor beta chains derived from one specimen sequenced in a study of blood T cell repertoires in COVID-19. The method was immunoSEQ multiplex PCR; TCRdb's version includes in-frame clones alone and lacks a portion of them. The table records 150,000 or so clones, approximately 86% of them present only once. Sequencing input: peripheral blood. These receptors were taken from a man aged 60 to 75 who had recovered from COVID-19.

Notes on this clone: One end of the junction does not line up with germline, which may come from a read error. This CDR3 reads CASRTSGGAIEHF. The CDR3 nucleotides read TGTGCCAGCAGGACTAGCGGGGGGGCTATCGAACATTTT. The chain employs TRBV3-1 (or the pseudogene TRBV3-2) and TRBJ2-3; 14 bases agree with TRBD2. Germline CDR1 and CDR2: LGHDT and YNNKEL (reference sequence). This CDR3 contains 13 residues.

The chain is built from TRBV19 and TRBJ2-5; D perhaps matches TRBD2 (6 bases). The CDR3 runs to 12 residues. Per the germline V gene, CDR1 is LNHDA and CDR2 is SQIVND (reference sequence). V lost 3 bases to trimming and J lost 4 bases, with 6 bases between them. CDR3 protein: CASSIGRETQYF. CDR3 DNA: TGTGCCAGTAGTATCGGGAGAGAGACCCAGTACTTC.

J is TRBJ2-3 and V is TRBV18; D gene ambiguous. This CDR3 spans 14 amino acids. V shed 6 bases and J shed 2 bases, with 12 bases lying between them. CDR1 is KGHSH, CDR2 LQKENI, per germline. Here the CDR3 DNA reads TGTGCCAGCTCGAGGTCGCCCCTCACAGATACGCAGTATTTT. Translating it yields CASSRSPLTDTQYF.

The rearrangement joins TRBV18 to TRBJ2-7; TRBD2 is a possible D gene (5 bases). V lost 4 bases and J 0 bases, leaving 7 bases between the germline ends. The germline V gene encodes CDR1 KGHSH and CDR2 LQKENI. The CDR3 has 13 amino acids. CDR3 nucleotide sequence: TGTGCCAGCTCACAGCGGAGCTCCTACGAGCAGTACTTC. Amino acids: CASSQRSSYEQYF.

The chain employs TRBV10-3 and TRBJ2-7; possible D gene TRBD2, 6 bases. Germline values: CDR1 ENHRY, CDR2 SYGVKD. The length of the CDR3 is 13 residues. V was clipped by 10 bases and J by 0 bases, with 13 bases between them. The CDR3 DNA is TGTGCCACCGCGGGGAGCAGCTCCTACGAGCAGTACTTC. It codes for CATAGSSSYEQYF.

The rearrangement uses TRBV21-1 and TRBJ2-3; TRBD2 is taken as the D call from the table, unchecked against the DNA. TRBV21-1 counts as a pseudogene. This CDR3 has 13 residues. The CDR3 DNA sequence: TGTGCCAGCAAACTAGCTCGCACAGATACGCAGTATTTT. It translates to CASKLARTDTQYF.

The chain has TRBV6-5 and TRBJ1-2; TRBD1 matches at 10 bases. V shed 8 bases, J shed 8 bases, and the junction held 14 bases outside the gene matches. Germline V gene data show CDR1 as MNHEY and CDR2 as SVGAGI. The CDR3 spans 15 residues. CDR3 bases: TGTGCCAGCCACTCGACCGGGACAGGGGTGTGGGGCTACACCTTC. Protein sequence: CASHSTGTGVWGYTF.

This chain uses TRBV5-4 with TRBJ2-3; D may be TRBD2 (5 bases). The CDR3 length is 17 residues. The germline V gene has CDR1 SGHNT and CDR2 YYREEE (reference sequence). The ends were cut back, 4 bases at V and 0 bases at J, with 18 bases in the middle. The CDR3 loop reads CASSPTLRRTSTDTQYF. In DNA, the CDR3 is TGTGCCAGCAGCCCCACTCTACGGCGGACTAGCACAGATACGCAGTATTTT.

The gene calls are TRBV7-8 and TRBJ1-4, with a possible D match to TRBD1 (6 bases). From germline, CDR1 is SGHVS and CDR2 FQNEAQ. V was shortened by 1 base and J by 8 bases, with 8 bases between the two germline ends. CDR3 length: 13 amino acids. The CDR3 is CASSLGDNEKLFF. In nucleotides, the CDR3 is TGTGCCAGCAGCTTAGGGGACAACGAAAAACTGTTTTTT.

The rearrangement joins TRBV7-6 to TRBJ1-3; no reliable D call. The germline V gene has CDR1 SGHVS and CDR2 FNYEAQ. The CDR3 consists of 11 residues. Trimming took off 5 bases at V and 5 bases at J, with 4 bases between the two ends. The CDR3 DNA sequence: TGTGCCAGCAGCCCCAGAAACACCATATATTTT. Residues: CASSPRNTIYF.